The rows below give T cell receptor beta chains drawn from one sample of a study of T cells after yellow fever vaccination. TCRdb passed the 5' RACE reads through MiXCR, listing each CDR3 protein once. The data hold approximately 330,000 distinct CDR3 sequences, with roughly 4% observed a single time. Sequencing was performed on PBMCs, taken 5 days after the yellow fever booster vaccination. The source is a young man who received the YFV17D yellow fever vaccine. The CDR3 runs from the conserved cysteine through the conserved F or W. Some rows have no size entry. The others give once, few or many, or a class for an expanded clone.

j_gene,v_gene,abundance,CDR3aa
TRBJ2-5,TRBV7-2,NA,CASRTGFLETQYF
TRBJ2-2,TRBV18,NA,CASSATGTGGTGELFF
TRBJ2-5,TRBV5-1,many,CASSLFLAGGQETQYF
TRBJ2-1,TRBV9,many,CASSVAGGGVYNEQFF
TRBJ1-1,TRBV5-1,few,CASSQDRGGGAFF
TRBJ1-1,TRBV7-2,many,CASSTDMNTEAFF
TRBJ1-1,TRBV11-2,NA,CASSSTRTVTEAFF
TRBJ2-1,TRBV20-1,NA,CSARETSGLPGEQFF
TRBJ2-3,TRBV7-2,few,CASSYDVPDTQYF
TRBJ1-2,TRBV15,NA,CATSRDRVGLSYGYTF